These 11 T cell receptor beta chains were all obtained from the same sample, sequenced in a study of cytomegalovirus exposure and HLA in healthy donors. The PCR was carried out with 60 Vbeta primers and 13 Jbeta primers. This table comes from immunoSEQ multiplex PCR, and its TCRdb copy is limited to in-frame clones, with some not included. The table lists about 83,000 clones, roughly 79% of them singletons. The specimen was PBMCs. Every receptor here comes from a young man in good health and CMV-seropositive.

This clone turned up a few times. The chain uses TRBV4-1 and TRBJ2-1; 11 bases align to TRBD2. This CDR3 has 17 amino acids. V lost 0 bases and J lost 8; bases outside the gene matches: 9. CDR1 MGHRA and CDR2 YSYEKL come from the germline V gene. The CDR3 DNA sequence: TGCGCCAGCAGCCAAGATAGACCCACTAGCGGGAGTGATGAGCAGTTCTTC. It translates to CASSQDRPTSGSDEQFF.

This chain joins TRBV28 and TRBJ2-5; TRBD2 matches 8 bases. The better agreement between TRBJ2-7 and the DNA end casts doubt on the J call. The CDR3 totals 13 residues. Germline V gene sequence: CDR1 MDHEN, CDR2 SYDVKM. CDR3 amino acids: CASTPSGGYEQYF. The CDR3 coding sequence is TGTGCCAGCACCCCCAGCGGGGGCTACGAGCAGTACTTC.

The J gene is TRBJ2-5, the V gene TRBV29-1; tentative D call: TRBD2 (6 bases). CDR3 length equals 17 residues. The V end was cut by 5 bases, the J end by 5 bases, with 27 bases between. From germline, CDR1 is SQVTM and CDR2 ANQGSEA. This chain's CDR3 is CSVFRGFGTSLMETQYF. In DNA, the CDR3 is TGCAGCGTTTTTAGGGGTTTTGGAACTAGCTTGATGGAGACCCAGTACTTC. The full variable domain, with the rest looked up from reference TRBV29-1 and TRBJ2-5, is SAVISQKPSRDICQRGTSLTIQCQVDSQVTMMFWYRQQPGQSLTLIATANQGSEATYESGFVIDKFPISRPNLTFSTLTVSNMSPEDSSIYLCSVFRGFGTSLMETQYFGPGTRLLVL.

The V and J genes are TRBV25-1 and TRBJ1-2; maybe TRBD1 (5 bases). From germline, CDR1 is MGHDK and CDR2 SYGVNS. The V gene lost 1 base and the J gene lost 0 bases, with 9 bases spanning the gap. The CDR3 has 15 amino acids. The CDR3 DNA is TGTGCCAGCAGTGAATCAGGGACTTCTAACTATGGCTACACCTTC. Encoded protein: CASSESGTSNYGYTF.

This clone has just one count. V and J are TRBV20-1 and TRBJ1-2; D is undetermined. The length of the CDR3 is 10 residues. In germline, CDR1 is DFQATT, CDR2 SNEGSKA (reference sequence). The CDR3 here is CISIREGYTF. The CDR3, as DNA: TGCATCTCGATCCGAGAGGGCTACACCTTC.

The V call is TRBV15, the J call TRBJ2-1; D is possibly TRBD1 (6 bases). V was pared by 7 bases and J by 0 bases, with 10 bases between. The CDR3 contains 14 residues. Germline V lookup: CDR1 LNHNV, CDR2 YYDKDF (reference sequence). CDR3 sequence (DNA): TGTGCCACCAACAGGGCCAACTCCTACAATGAGCAGTTCTTC. Its translation is CATNRANSYNEQFF.

V is TRBV27 and J is TRBJ1-2, with D perhaps TRBD1 (5 bases). This CDR3 has 13 residues. V was cut by 4 bases and J by 3 bases, with 9 bases left in between. Germline-derived CDR1 and CDR2 are MNHEY and SMNVEV (reference sequence). The CDR3 bases are TGTGCCAGCAGTTGGAGGGGAGACTATGGCTACACCTTC. Protein sequence: CASSWRGDYGYTF.

This clone was picked up a small number of times. The rearrangement links TRBV30 to TRBJ2-1; 7 nucleotides line up with TRBD2. CDR1 GTSNPN and CDR2 SVGIG come from the germline V gene (reference sequence). This CDR3 has 12 residues. V shed 0 bases and J 10 bases; nucleotides not matched to a gene: 3. CDR3 bases: TGTGCCTGGAGTGTTGGGCGGGGGGAGCAGTTCTTC. Its translation is CAWSVGRGEQFF.

This clone was seen once. The chain has TRBV28 and TRBJ2-7; 7 bases line up with TRBD2. V dropped 3 bases and J dropped 2; count of bases not matched to a gene: 7. The germline V gene has CDR1 MDHEN and CDR2 SYDVKM. The CDR3 covers 15 residues. CDR3 sequence (DNA): TGTGCCAGCAGTTTTGCGGGAGTCAGGGCCTACGAGCAGTACTTC. This sequence encodes CASSFAGVRAYEQYF.

The chain uses TRBV18 and TRBJ2-7, with 7 bases matching TRBD2. The trim removed 3 bases at V and 6 bases at J, leaving 11 bases unmatched. The CDR3 length is 15 residues. Germline lookup yields CDR1 KGHSH and CDR2 LQKENI. The CDR3 reads CASSPIGRESSEQYF. In DNA, the CDR3 is TGTGCCAGCTCACCTATCGGGCGGGAGAGTTCCGAGCAGTACTTC.

This clone showed up just a few times. The rearrangement links TRBV29-1 to TRBJ2-3; TRBD2 matches at 7 bases. Germline V gene lookup returns CDR1 SQVTM and CDR2 ANQGSEA. V shed 7 bases, J shed 4 bases, and the junction held 11 bases outside the gene matches. This CDR3 region has 14 residues. The CDR3 coding sequence is TGCAGCGCCTGTGGAGGGAGGGACGCAGATACGCAGTATTTT. Translated, it gives CSACGGRDADTQYF.